This T cell receptor beta chain was recorded in a study of cytomegalovirus exposure and HLA in healthy donors. Findings of the study overall: CMV antigen specificity of a few CMV-associated chains was confirmed in vitro. Most observed TCR sequences were rare, whereas some public TCRs were detected in many donors. Reported results showed that the classifier diagnosed cytomegalovirus status with high specificity and sensitivity. Trimming of TCR beta V- and J-genes showed a link, identified in a later analysis, to a missense DCLRE1C variant.

The PCR was carried out with 60 Vbeta primers and 13 Jbeta primers. Sequencing was performed with immunoSEQ multiplex PCR; in TCRdb, only in-frame clones are kept and a portion is missing. The data show around 250,000 clones, around 80% seen once. Regarding this clone: Its antigen is unknown.

CDR1 is MDHEN and CDR2 is SYDVKM in the germline V gene. V was pared by 5 bases and J by 4 bases, with 10 bases of the junction left unmatched. The CDR3 consists of 15 residues. V is TRBV28 and J is TRBJ1-2; TRBD1 aligns across 7 bases. The source material was PBMCs. The source of this sequence is an older woman in good health and CMV-seropositive. DNA for the CDR3: TGTGCCAGCAGTGAAGTGACAGGGCTGGGCTATGGCTACACCTTC. As protein: CASSEVTGLGYGYTF.